This record concerns one T cell receptor beta chain sequence. The sample is drawn from a study of T cell changes during pregnancy in multiple sclerosis. Sequencing was performed with immunoSEQ multiplex PCR; in TCRdb, only in-frame clones are kept and a portion is missing. Here the sample spans 15,000 or so clones, around 97% being singletons. The clonotype was recovered from a female donor with multiple sclerosis, enrolled in a pregnancy study. The sample consisted of peripheral blood, taken in the third trimester of pregnancy.

CDR3 sequence: CASRIRVQPQHF. In DNA, the CDR3 is TGTGCCAGCAGAATCAGGGTTCAGCCCCAGCATTTT. V and J are TRBV6-4 and TRBJ1-5, with D maybe TRBD1 (5 bases). CDR1 is MRHNA, CDR2 SNTAGT, per germline. With 6 bases removed from V and 6 bases from J, the gap between germline ends came to 9 bases. This CDR3 is 12 amino acids long.